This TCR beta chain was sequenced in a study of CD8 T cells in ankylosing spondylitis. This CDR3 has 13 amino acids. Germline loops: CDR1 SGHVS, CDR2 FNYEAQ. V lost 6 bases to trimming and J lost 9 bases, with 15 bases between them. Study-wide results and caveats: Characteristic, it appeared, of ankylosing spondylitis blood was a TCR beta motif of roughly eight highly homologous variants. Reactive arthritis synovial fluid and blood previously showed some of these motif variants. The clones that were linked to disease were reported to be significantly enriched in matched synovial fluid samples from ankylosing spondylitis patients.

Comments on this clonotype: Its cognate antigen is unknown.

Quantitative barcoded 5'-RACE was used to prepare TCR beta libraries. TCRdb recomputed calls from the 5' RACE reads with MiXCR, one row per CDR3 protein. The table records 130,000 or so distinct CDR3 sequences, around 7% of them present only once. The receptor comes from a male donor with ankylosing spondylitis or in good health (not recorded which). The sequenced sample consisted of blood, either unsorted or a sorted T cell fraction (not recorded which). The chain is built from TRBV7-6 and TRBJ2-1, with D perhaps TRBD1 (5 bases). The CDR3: CASRPDTVGEQFF. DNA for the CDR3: TGTGCCAGCAGACCGGACACCGTCGGTGAGCAGTTCTTC.